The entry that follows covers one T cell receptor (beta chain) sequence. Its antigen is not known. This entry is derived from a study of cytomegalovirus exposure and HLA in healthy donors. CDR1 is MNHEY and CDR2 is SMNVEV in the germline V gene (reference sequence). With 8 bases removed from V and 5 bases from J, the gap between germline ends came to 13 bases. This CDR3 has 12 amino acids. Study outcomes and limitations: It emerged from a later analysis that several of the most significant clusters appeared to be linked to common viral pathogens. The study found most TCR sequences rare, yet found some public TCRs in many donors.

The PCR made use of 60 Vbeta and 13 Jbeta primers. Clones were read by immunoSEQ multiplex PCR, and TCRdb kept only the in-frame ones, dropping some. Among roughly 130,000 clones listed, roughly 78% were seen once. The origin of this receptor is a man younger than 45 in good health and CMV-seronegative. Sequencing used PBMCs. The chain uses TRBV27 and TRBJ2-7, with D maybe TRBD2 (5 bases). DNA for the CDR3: TGTGCCAGCCGATCCCCGAGGGACGAGCAGTACTTC. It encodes CASRSPRDEQYF.